The 29 T cell receptor beta chains in this list originate from one sample, sequenced in a study of CD8 T cells in Susac syndrome. Random hexamers served to reverse transcribe roughly 0.5 to 1 ug RNA. MiXCR, run by TCRdb on the immunoSEQ multiplex PCR reads, gives a single entry per CDR3 protein. Found here are tens of thousands of distinct CDR3 sequences, 85% to 95% of them singletons; the top ten hold 0.26%. Sequenced material: CD8+ T cells from PBMCs. The receptor source for this set is a human donor in good health.

This chain joins TRBV7-2 and TRBJ2-1, with 8 bases lining up with TRBD2. The CDR3 totals 15 residues. Germline values: CDR1 SGHTA, CDR2 FQGNSA. V trimming: 4 bases; J trimming: 4 bases; junction bases outside the gene matches: 6. This chain's CDR3 is CASSSTSESYNEQFF. As DNA, the CDR3 is TGTGCCAGCAGCTCGACTAGCGAATCATACAATGAGCAGTTCTTC.

The gene calls are TRBV9 and TRBJ1-6; TRBD1 matches at 8 bases. CDR1 is SGDLS and CDR2 is YYNGEE in the germline V gene. This CDR3 region has 15 residues. The J segment lost 7 bases and the V segment lost 3 bases, leaving 6 bases of the junction unmatched. In DNA, the CDR3 is TGTGCCAGCAGCGACCAGGGGGCCCGGAATTCACCCCTCCACTTT. Its translation is CASSDQGARNSPLHF.

A single count supports this clonotype. J is TRBJ1-2 and V is TRBV29-1, with unresolved D. The CDR3 length is 11 residues. The V gene lost 2 bases and the J gene lost 3 bases, with 4 bases spanning the gap. Germline V gives CDR1 SQVTM, CDR2 ANQGSEA. CDR3 nucleotides: TGCAGCGTTGAAACTGACTATGGCTACACCTTC. Its translation: CSVETDYGYTF.

The V gene is TRBV4-1, the J gene TRBJ2-7; D possibly matches TRBD1 or TRBD2 (6 bases each). Looked up from germline, CDR1 is MGHRA and CDR2 is YSYEKL. With 8 bases removed from V and 0 bases from J, the gap between germline ends came to 17 bases. The CDR3 is 15 amino acids. The CDR3 bases are TGCGCCAGCGCCTCTAGGGGGGCTAGCTCCTACGAGCAGTACTTC. Protein product: CASASRGASSYEQYF.

V gene TRBV9 combines with J gene TRBJ1-4; no definite D call. CDR3 size: 13 residues. With 3 bases removed from V and 11 bases from J, the gap between germline ends came to 14 bases. The germline gives CDR1 SGDLS, CDR2 YYNGEE. CDR3: CASSGGDAGKLFF. The CDR3 nucleotides are TGTGCCAGCAGCGGTGGTGACGCCGGGAAACTGTTTTTT. Using reference TRBV9 and TRBJ1-4 for the parts outside the CDR3, the full variable domain is DSGVTQTPKHLITATGQRVTLRCSPRSGDLSVYWYQQSLDQGLQFLIQYYNGEERAKGNILERFSAQQFPDLHSELNLSSLELGDSALYFCASSGGDAGKLFFGSGTQLSVL.

The chain carries TRBV9 and TRBJ2-5; D not certain. The V gene lost 3 bases and the J gene lost 4 bases, with 13 bases spanning the gap. CDR3 length: 14 residues. The germline V gene has CDR1 SGDLS and CDR2 YYNGEE. CDR3 DNA: TGTGCCAGCAGCGCACCTTCGGGCGGAGAGACCCAGTACTTC. Translation: CASSAPSGGETQYF.

The genes are TRBV4-1 and TRBJ2-7, with D hard to call. The V gene lost 1 base and the J gene lost 1 base, with 11 bases spanning the gap. Germline CDR1 and CDR2: MGHRA and YSYEKL. This CDR3 contains 15 residues. The CDR3 DNA reads as TGCGCCAGCAGCCAAGGTCGATCCGGGTCCTACGAGCAGTACTTC. Translated: CASSQGRSGSYEQYF.

V and J are TRBV4-3 and TRBJ1-4; D unclear. Deletions cut 0 bases from V and 5 bases from J, with 13 bases between. Germline V gene sequence: CDR1 LGHNA, CDR2 YSLEER. The CDR3 totals 16 residues. CDR3 residues: CASSQDGLQSNEKLFF. CDR3 in DNA: TGCGCCAGCAGCCAAGATGGTCTGCAGAGCAATGAAAAACTGTTTTTT.

This CDR3 reads CASSFTGGDQPQHF. For the CDR3, the DNA is TGTGCCAGTAGCTTTACAGGGGGCGATCAGCCCCAGCATTTT. This rearrangement joins TRBV19 to TRBJ1-5; the match to TRBD1 covers 9 bases. V dropped 6 bases and J dropped 5; count of bases not matched to a gene: 5. CDR3 length: 14 amino acids. Germline CDR1 LNHDA, CDR2 SQIVND (reference sequence). Full variable domain (rest looked up from reference TRBV19 and TRBJ1-5): DGGITQSPKYLFRKEGQNVTLSCEQNLNHDAMYWYRQDPGQGLRLIYYSQIVNDFQKGDIAEGYSVSREKKESFPLTVTSAQKNPTAFYLCASSFTGGDQPQHFGDGTRLSIL.

J is TRBJ1-3 and V is TRBV30; no clear D. CDR1 GTSNPN and CDR2 SVGIG come from the germline V gene (reference sequence). V was cut by 1 base and J by 4 bases, with 2 bases left in between. This CDR3 comprises 11 residues. The chain's CDR3 is CAWSAGNTIYF. As DNA, the CDR3 is TGTGCCTGGAGTGCCGGAAACACCATATATTTT. The full variable domain, rest sourced from reference TRBV30 and TRBJ1-3, is SQTIHQWPATLVQPVGSPLSLECTVEGTSNPNLYWYRQAAGRGLQLLFYSVGIGQISSEVPQNLSASRPQDRQFILSSKKLLLSDSGFYLCAWSAGNTIYFGEGSWLTVV.

CDR3 amino acids: CASSLVAGGPGEQFF. The CDR3 DNA is TGTGCCAGCAGCTTAGTAGCGGGGGGGCCGGGTGAGCAGTTCTTC. The V and J genes are TRBV7-2 and TRBJ2-1, with 11 nucleotides matching TRBD2. Germline V gives CDR1 SGHTA, CDR2 FQGNSA. The CDR3 loop spans 15 amino acids. V shed 1 base and J 9 bases; nucleotides not matched to a gene: 5.

This clonotype was observed a few times. The chain couples TRBV30 to TRBJ2-7, with 7 nucleotides matching TRBD2. The CDR3 has 14 amino acids. Germline CDR1 is GTSNPN and CDR2 is SVGIG (reference sequence). Trimming cost V 2 bases and J 3 bases; bases outside gene matches: 7. The CDR3: CAWSSGGGIYEQYV. The CDR3 nucleotides read TGTGCCTGGAGTTCTGGGGGGGGAATCTACGAGCAGTACGTC.

This clonotype came up a few times. The gene calls are TRBV3-1 and TRBJ2-1, with D maybe TRBD1 (5 bases). Germline V gene lookup returns CDR1 LGHDT and CDR2 YNNKEL (reference sequence). The CDR3 extends over 14 amino acids. Deletions cut 0 bases from V and 8 bases from J, with 11 bases between. CDR3 DNA: TGTGCCAGCAGCCAAGAACAAGGGGCCCATGAGCAGTTCTTC. It yields the protein CASSQEQGAHEQFF.

The V and J genes are TRBV5-1 and TRBJ2-1, with D hard to call. There are 14 residues in the CDR3. Germline assignment: CDR1 SGHRS and CDR2 YFSETQ. V dropped 4 bases and J dropped 5 bases, with 13 bases sitting between them. CDR3 sequence (DNA): TGCGCCAGCAGCCCACCCGCGTTTAACAATGAGCAGTTCTTC. The encoded protein is CASSPPAFNNEQFF.

The J gene is TRBJ1-2, the V gene TRBV29-1, with D possibly being TRBD1 (5 bases). The CDR3 loop spans 11 amino acids. Trimming took 3 bases from V and 8 from J, leaving 10 bases between them. The V gene's germline CDR1 is SQVTM and CDR2 ANQGSEA. Written as DNA, the CDR3 is TGCAGCGTTGACACCAGGGACGGCTACACCTTC. It is translated as CSVDTRDGYTF.

The chain recombines TRBV15 with TRBJ1-5, with D maybe TRBD1 (5 bases). The CDR3 covers 13 residues. Germline loops: CDR1 LNHNV, CDR2 YYDKDF (reference sequence). V lost 5 bases and J lost 6, with 11 bases in between. CDR3 protein: CATSGGEGQPQHF. CDR3 nucleotides: TGTGCCACCAGCGGGGGGGAGGGTCAGCCCCAGCATTTT.

The CDR3 reads CATSPSRDRVQPQHF. CDR3 in DNA: TGTGCCACCAGCCCGAGTAGGGACAGGGTACAGCCCCAGCATTTT. V is TRBV15 and J is TRBJ1-5; 9 nucleotides match TRBD1. Germline loops: CDR1 LNHNV, CDR2 YYDKDF (reference sequence). The CDR3 runs 15 residues. With 5 bases clipped from V and 7 bases from J, the junction kept 9 bases outside the gene matches.

V is TRBV4-3 and J is TRBJ1-1; possibly TRBD1 for D (5 bases). V shed 0 bases and J shed 11 bases, with 19 bases lying between them. Germline loops: CDR1 LGHNA, CDR2 YSLEER. The CDR3 loop spans 15 amino acids. CDR3 sequence reads: CASSQDLVGGTDAFF. The CDR3 coding sequence is TGCGCCAGCAGCCAAGATCTGGTCGGGGGGACGGATGCTTTCTTT.

The chain carries TRBV12-3 or TRBV12-4 and TRBJ2-7; 10 nucleotides align to TRBD1. Trimming at V came to 6 bases and at J to 6 bases, leaving 8 bases not matched to a gene. CDR3 size: 14 residues. The CDR3 DNA reads as TGTGCCAGCAGCCCTTGGGACAGGGGCGGCGAGCAGTACTTC. It translates to CASSPWDRGGEQYF.

Here the CDR3 reads CASSVGVLDYGYTF. CDR3 in DNA: TGTGCCAGCAGCGTAGGCGTTTTGGACTATGGCTACACCTTC. The chain recombines TRBV9 with TRBJ1-2; the D is unclear. Germline V gives CDR1 SGDLS, CDR2 YYNGEE. The CDR3 is made up of 14 amino acids. V lost 0 bases and J lost 3, with 9 bases in between. The full variable domain, with the rest looked up from reference TRBV9 and TRBJ1-2, is DSGVTQTPKHLITATGQRVTLRCSPRSGDLSVYWYQQSLDQGLQFLIQYYNGEERAKGNILERFSAQQFPDLHSELNLSSLELGDSALYFCASSVGVLDYGYTFGSGTRLTVV.

V gene TRBV7-9 combines with J gene TRBJ2-3, with D perhaps matching TRBD1 (5 bases). Germline V gene sequence: CDR1 SEHNR, CDR2 FQNEAQ (reference sequence). The V end lost 5 bases, the J end lost 7 bases, and 10 bases lay between the germline ends. The CDR3 spans 12 residues. CDR3 protein: CASSPDSHTQYF. The CDR3 bases are TGTGCCAGCAGCCCTGACAGCCATACGCAGTATTTT.

This chain connects TRBV29-1 to TRBJ1-2; D gene ambiguous. V lost 7 bases and J lost 6, with 15 bases in between. The CDR3 totals 12 residues. Germline-derived CDR1 and CDR2 are SQVTM and ANQGSEA. Here the CDR3 DNA reads TGCAGCGCCTCCACCGAGACGGATGGCTACACCTTC. It encodes CSASTETDGYTF.

V is TRBV9 and J is TRBJ1-3, with unresolved D. CDR3 length equals 15 residues. Germline CDR1 is SGDLS and CDR2 is YYNGEE. V gave up 0 bases and J gave up 0 bases, with 7 bases separating them. The CDR3 reads CASSVDTASGNTIYF. DNA for the CDR3: TGTGCCAGCAGCGTAGACACCGCCTCTGGAAACACCATATATTTT.

The chain joins TRBV2 to TRBJ2-1; possibly TRBD1 for D (6 bases). The CDR3 is made up of 13 amino acids. Per germline, CDR1 SNHLY and CDR2 FYNNEI. CDR3 sequence reads: CAVRGRSYNEQFF. The CDR3 DNA follows: TGTGCAGTCAGGGGACGCTCCTACAATGAGCAGTTCTTC.

The V gene is TRBV20-1, the J gene TRBJ1-5, with 8 bases that match TRBD1. V gave up 3 bases and J gave up 4 bases; unmatched junction bases: 11. There are 16 residues in the CDR3. Germline values: CDR1 DFQATT, CDR2 SNEGSKA (reference sequence). CDR3 sequence reads: CSARVLLQGENQPQHF. The CDR3 coding sequence is TGCAGTGCTAGGGTCCTTTTACAGGGGGAAAATCAGCCCCAGCATTTT.

The chain recombines TRBV12-3 or TRBV12-4 with TRBJ1-1; possible D gene TRBD1, 6 bases. Trimming removed 5 bases from V and 5 bases from J, with 15 bases in between. The CDR3 sequence is 14 residues long. The CDR3 nucleotides read TGTGCCAGCAGTAGCCCGACAGGCTCGACTGAAGCTTTCTTT. Its protein is CASSSPTGSTEAFF.

The chain carries TRBV6-1 and TRBJ1-5, with TRBD1 matching over 10 bases. Germline CDR1 reads MNHNS; CDR2 reads SASEGT. The V gene end was trimmed by 4 bases and the J gene end by 1 base; junction bases not matched to a gene: 13. The length of the CDR3 is 19 residues. In DNA, the CDR3 is TGTGCCAGCAGTGCAACCCCCGGGACAGGGGAGGAGAGCAATCAGCCCCAGCATTTT. This translates into CASSATPGTGEESNQPQHF.

The V gene is TRBV28, the J gene TRBJ2-7; no firm D call. V lost 4 bases and J 2 bases, leaving 15 bases between the germline ends. Germline V lookup: CDR1 MDHEN, CDR2 SYDVKM. CDR3 length: 15 amino acids. This chain's CDR3 is CASSSQGRVTYEQYV. CDR3 in DNA: TGTGCCAGCAGTTCCCAAGGAAGGGTGACCTACGAGCAGTACGTC.

The V gene is TRBV6-2 or TRBV6-3, the J gene TRBJ1-2, with TRBD1 identical over 8 bases. The CDR3 covers 13 residues. With 7 bases clipped from V and 6 bases from J, the junction kept 7 bases outside the gene matches. Germline V gives CDR1 MNHEY, CDR2 SVGEGT. CDR3 coding DNA: TGTGCCAGCATCTTACAGGGGGGACATGGCTACACCTTC. Amino acids: CASILQGGHGYTF.